The source of this T cell receptor (beta chain) is a study of Ad26.COV2.S vaccination and SARS-CoV-2 variants. On the study more broadly: A participant enrolled in the COV1001 Ad26.COV2.S trial arm provided the sample. Once, or twice with 56 days between doses, Ad26.COV2.S was given intramuscularly.

TCRdb keeps only in-frame clones here, not all; method: immunoSEQ multiplex PCR. The sample has 350,000 to 500,000 clones; 85% to 90% are singletons. Germline lookup yields CDR1 ENHRY and CDR2 SYGVKD. CDR3 length: 16 residues. The V and J ends lost 0 bases and 7 bases, in that order; junction bases with no gene match: 4. Documented treatment: around 19 received Ad26.COV2.S at low or high dose, single or two shots; roughly five received placebo; per-sample allocation not given. The study sampled participants on day 63 after the first vaccine or placebo injection. Wuhan-strain SARS-CoV-2 spike was expressed by the Ad26 vector that made up the vaccine.

This sequence originates from a person aged 18-60 years who received the Ad26.COV2.S COVID-19 vaccine or a placebo. Sequencing used peripheral blood, obtained in a trial of Ad26.COV2.S vaccine versus placebo. The chain has TRBV10-3 and TRBJ1-4; 11 positions match TRBD1. The CDR3 sequence: CAISESRDRGAEKLFF. Written as DNA, the CDR3 is TGTGCCATCAGTGAGTCCCGGGACAGGGGGGCTGAAAAACTGTTTTTT.